This T cell receptor beta chain emerged from a study of monozygotic twins with inflammatory bowel disease. General study points: Telling different T cell subtypes apart from each other was not possible. Especially where disease activity was present, IBD patients had fewer clonotypes in common with others than healthy twins did. Inverse Simpson values showed less TCRbeta diversity in IBD patients than in their healthy co-twins.

The CDR3 is 14 amino acids. Germline V CDR1 and CDR2: SQVTM, ANQGSEA. The cDNA of both the TCRalpha and TCRbeta chains was subjected to two nested PCRs of about 16 and 10 cycles. After re-calling the 5' RACE reads, TCRdb lists one entry per CDR3 protein, DNA absent. The ten top clones account for less than 6.5%, within a sample of some 330,000 distinct CDR3 sequences. Of note for this clonotype: Its specificity is unknown.

This chain joins TRBV29-1 and TRBJ1-2; the TCRdb call, TRBD1, lacks DNA for checking. This clonotype originated in a human donor with ulcerative colitis or Crohn's disease, or a healthy co-twin of an affected twin (not recorded which). The material sequenced was blood. CDR3 loop: CSVESAGDNGGYTF.